These 15 T cell receptor beta chains share one sample of origin, sequenced in a study of response to subunit inactivated influenza vaccine. TCRdb reprocessed the RT-PCR reads with MiXCR, giving one entry per CDR3 protein. The sample holds 500,000 to 650,000 distinct CDR3 sequences, about 8% seen once. The source was PBMCs from blood, collected approximately 25 months after vaccination. The receptors originated from a man aged 50 to 75 who received an inactivated influenza vaccine.

CDR3 sequence: CAISEGDSVGWNEQFF. Written as DNA, the CDR3 is TGTGCCATCAGTGAGGGGGACTCCGTAGGGTGGAATGAGCAGTTCTTC. The rearrangement joins TRBV10-3 to TRBJ2-1, with D possibly TRBD2 on 6 matching bases. The CDR3 loop spans 16 amino acids. The germline V and J ends were trimmed by 2 bases and 7 bases, with 18 bases remaining between them. Germline CDR1 is ENHRY and CDR2 is SYGVKD.

The chain is built from TRBV5-1 and TRBJ2-3; 8 bases agree with TRBD2. Looked up from germline, CDR1 is SGHRS and CDR2 is YFSETQ. V shed 4 bases, J shed 5 bases, and the junction held 6 bases outside the gene matches. The CDR3 is 14 amino acids. The CDR3 region has the DNA TGCGCCAGCAGCCTTAGCGGGATCGGAGATACGCAGTATTTT. Protein sequence: CASSLSGIGDTQYF.

This clonotype was seen repeatedly, ten times or more. The chain joins TRBV20-1 to TRBJ2-1, with D possibly TRBD1 on 6 matching bases. Germline assignment: CDR1 DFQATT and CDR2 SNEGSKA (reference sequence). The V end was cut by 0 bases, the J end by 2 bases, with 14 bases between. The CDR3 runs 16 residues. The CDR3: CSAREQGWYPYNEQFF. CDR3 DNA sequence: TGCAGTGCTAGAGAACAGGGTTGGTATCCCTACAATGAGCAGTTCTTC.

This clonotype was seen a handful of times. The V call is TRBV29-1, the J call TRBJ2-1; 11 nucleotides agree with TRBD1. CDR1 SQVTM and CDR2 ANQGSEA come from the germline V gene. Trimming at V came to 3 bases and at J to 6 bases, leaving 4 bases not matched to a gene. The CDR3 has 14 residues. The CDR3 region is CSVEGQGGLNEQFF. The CDR3 coding sequence is TGCAGCGTTGAGGGACAGGGGGGCCTCAATGAGCAGTTCTTC.

The rearrangement uses TRBV5-5 and TRBJ2-1; D unresolved. This CDR3 region has 13 residues. V was clipped by 0 bases and J by 6 bases, with 7 bases between them. The germline V gene has CDR1 SGHKS and CDR2 YYEKEE (reference sequence). The CDR3 sequence: CASSLDYPNEQFF. DNA for the CDR3: TGTGCCAGCAGCTTGGACTACCCCAATGAGCAGTTCTTC.

This clonotype has just a few counts. This chain links TRBV14 with TRBJ1-6, with D possibly being TRBD1 (5 bases). V shed 0 bases and J shed 7 bases, with 13 bases lying between them. The CDR3 totals 16 residues. The germline V gene encodes CDR1 SGHDN and CDR2 FVKESK. CDR3 region: CASSQDQSGWNSPLHF. DNA of the CDR3: TGTGCCAGCAGCCAAGATCAGTCAGGGTGGAATTCACCCCTCCACTTT.

This clonotype was picked up many times. The genes are TRBV15 and TRBJ2-1; D perhaps matches TRBD2 (6 bases). CDR3 length: 16 residues. Trimming took off 0 bases at V and 0 bases at J, with 9 bases between the two ends. Germline V gene sequence: CDR1 LNHNV, CDR2 YYDKDF (reference sequence). The DNA of the CDR3 is TGTGCCACCAGCAGAGATCTAGCGACCTCCTACAATGAGCAGTTCTTC. Residues: CATSRDLATSYNEQFF.

This chain connects TRBV7-9 to TRBJ2-5; D is ambiguous. Germline values: CDR1 SEHNR, CDR2 FQNEAQ (reference sequence). V lost 7 bases and J lost 1, with 16 bases in between. The CDR3 runs to 15 residues. CDR3 residues: CASTIDEHLQETQYF. As DNA, the CDR3 is TGTGCCAGCACCATCGATGAACACCTCCAAGAGACCCAGTACTTC.

This clonotype was detected a few times. The V call is TRBV20-1, the J call TRBJ1-1; D not certain. The CDR3 runs to 15 residues. Trimming stripped 0 bases from V and 5 bases from J, with 16 bases between. Germline CDR1 reads DFQATT; CDR2 reads SNEGSKA (reference sequence). DNA of the CDR3: TGCAGTGCTAGAGATCAGCAGTTTTTGAGGACTGAAGCTTTCTTT. Amino acids: CSARDQQFLRTEAFF.

This clonotype was observed many times. In nucleotides, the CDR3 is TGTGCCAGCAGTTTATACGACAGCTATGGCTACACCTTC. This sequence encodes CASSLYDSYGYTF. The V gene is TRBV28, the J gene TRBJ1-2, with D maybe TRBD1 (5 bases). The length of the CDR3 is 13 residues. CDR1 is MDHEN, CDR2 SYDVKM, per germline. The V and J ends lost 1 base and 4 bases respectively, with 7 bases between them.

This clonotype has only a few counts. J is TRBJ1-1 and V is TRBV3-1; 11 nucleotides line up with TRBD1. The CDR3 loop spans 15 amino acids. V dropped 4 bases and J dropped 5; count of bases not matched to a gene: 6. Germline assignment: CDR1 LGHDT and CDR2 YNNKEL (reference sequence). In DNA, the CDR3 is TGTGCCAGCAGCCGAGCCGGGACAGGGGGAACTGAAGCTTTCTTT. Translation gives CASSRAGTGGTEAFF.

This clonotype occurred a few times. The V call is TRBV6-1, the J call TRBJ1-6; D possibly corresponds to TRBD1 (6 bases). CDR3 size: 15 residues. V lost 5 bases to trimming and J lost 5 bases, with 13 bases between them. Germline V CDR1 and CDR2: MNHNS, SASEGT. The CDR3 bases are TGTGCCAGCAGTCCTCTAGGACAGAATAATTCACCCCTCCACTTT. Residues: CASSPLGQNNSPLHF.

This clonotype was observed a handful of times. This chain connects TRBV2 to TRBJ2-1; 9 positions agree with TRBD1. CDR3 length: 15 residues. V shed 6 bases and J 3 bases; nucleotides not matched to a gene: 6. Per germline, CDR1 SNHLY and CDR2 FYNNEI. CDR3 coding DNA: TGTGCCAGCAGCGTACAGGGGGCAGTCTACAATGAGCAGTTCTTC. Residues: CASSVQGAVYNEQFF.

The chain couples TRBV2 to TRBJ2-3; 7 bases match TRBD2. The CDR3 runs 13 residues. V gave up 7 bases and J gave up 4 bases; unmatched junction bases: 5. CDR1 and CDR2 (germline): SNHLY, FYNNEI. The CDR3 DNA is TGTGCCAGCAAGCAGCGGGAAGCAGATACGCAGTATTTT. This sequence encodes CASKQREADTQYF.

The genes are TRBV20-1 and TRBJ2-3; D is ambiguous. The CDR3 sequence is 13 residues long. With 3 bases removed from V and 1 base from J, the gap between germline ends came to 8 bases. Germline V gene sequence: CDR1 DFQATT, CDR2 SNEGSKA (reference sequence). The CDR3 is CSARGKRTDTQYF. The CDR3 coding sequence is TGCAGTGCTAGGGGAAAGCGCACAGATACGCAGTATTTT.